Listed below are T cell receptor beta chains from one sample, sequenced in a study of blood T cell repertoires in COVID-19. TCRdb keeps only in-frame clones here, not all; method: immunoSEQ multiplex PCR. The sample lists about 63,000 clones; around three quarters were seen once. The sample was peripheral blood. The receptors here all came from a human donor in a cohort sampled during active COVID-19. Both conserved end residues are part of each CDR3. A D gene is named only where the DNA matches it firmly. Clone size is stated in some rows and not others, as once, few, many or a class when expanded.

TRBJ2-7,TRBD1,TRBV28,.,TGTGCCAGCACCCCCCGGGACAGAGGGTTTTACGAGCAGTACTTC,CASTPRDRGFYEQYF
TRBJ2-1,TRBD1,TRBV10-3,.,TGTGCCATCAGTTCCGGACAGGGGGTCACGAATGAGCAGTTCTTC,CAISSGQGVTNEQFF
TRBJ2-1,TRBD2,TRBV19,.,TGTGCCAGTAGCAGGGGGACTAGCGGGAGAAATGAGCAGTTCTTC,CASSRGTSGRNEQFF
TRBJ2-2,.,TRBV12-2,.,TGTGCAAGTCGCTTAAACGGACTAGCGGGAGAAGCGAACACCGGGGAGCTGTTTTTT,CASRLNGLAGEANTGELFF
TRBJ2-7,TRBD2,TRBV25-1,.,TGTGCCAGCAGTGAATCGGGACTAGCGAGCGAGCAGTACTTC,CASSESGLASEQYF
TRBJ2-7,.,TRBV5-6,.,TGTGCCAGCAGCTTTTACAGTGACGAGCAGTACTTC,CASSFYSDEQYF
TRBJ2-1,TRBD2,TRBV13,.,TGTGCCAGCAGCTACCTGACTAGCGGGGGAAATGAGCAGTTCTTC,CASSYLTSGGNEQFF
TRBJ2-3,TRBD2,TRBV9,.,TGTGCCAGCAGCGCCAGGACTAGCGGACGGGGAAGCACAGATACGCAGTATTTT,CASSARTSGRGSTDTQYF
TRBJ2-7,TRBD1,TRBV19,.,TGTGCCAGTAGTATAAGCGACAGGGGGCGAACTACGGTCGAGCAGTACTTC,CASSISDRGRTTVEQYF
TRBJ1-1,.,TRBV30,few,TGTGCCTGGAAGCGAGGGTTGGTTCCCACTGAAGCTTTCTTT,CAWKRGLVPTEAFF
TRBJ2-3,.,TRBV28,.,TGTGCCAGTCGACGGTCTGGGGGCTCAGATACGCAGTATTTT,CASRRSGGSDTQYF
TRBJ2-7,TRBD2,TRBV2,once,TGTGCCAGCAGCGCTCTGGGACTAGCGGGAGGCGAGCAGTACTTC,CASSALGLAGGEQYF
TRBJ1-1,.,TRBV5-4,.,TGTGCCAGCAGCTTGGAGGGGGGGAGGAACACTGAAGCTTTCTTT,CASSLEGGRNTEAFF
TRBJ2-7,.,TRBV7-2,.,TGTGCCAGCAGCTTTGGCTGGTCGTTCAACGAGCAGTACTTC,CASSFGWSFNEQYF
TRBJ2-5,TRBD1,TRBV19,once,TGTGCCAGTAGTGTAAGGGGGCAGCGGGAGACCCAGTACTTC,CASSVRGQRETQYF
TRBJ1-5,.,TRBV7-6,.,TGTGCCAGCAGCCCTGGTCTTGACTTTCAGCCCCAGCATTTT,CASSPGLDFQPQHF
TRBJ2-5,.,TRBV24-1,many,TGTGCCACCAGTGACCCGTCAGAGACCCAGTACTTC,CATSDPSETQYF
TRBJ2-1,.,TRBV9,.,TGTGCCAGCAGCGTAGCTTCGACTTCCAATGAGCAGTTCTTC,CASSVASTSNEQFF
TRBJ1-2,.,TRBV12-1,many,TGTGCCAGCAGCCCCACGATTGGCAGGGGGCGTTTTGCCTGTGGCTACACCTTC,CASSPTIGRGRFACGYTF
TRBJ1-5,.,TRBV19,few,TGTGCCAGTATGACGGACTCCCGGGGGGTAGGCAATCAGCCCCAGCATTTT,CASMTDSRGVGNQPQHF
TRBJ2-1,TRBD2,TRBV14,once,TGTGCCAGCAGCCCTACTAGCGGTTACCGGGGGGGTGAGCAGTTCTTC,CASSPTSGYRGGEQFF
TRBJ1-3,.,TRBV7-8,.,TGTGCCAGCAGCCCCCAGGCCACTGGAAACACCATATATTTT,CASSPQATGNTIYF
TRBJ1-1,TRBD1,TRBV7-3,few,TGTGCCAGCAGTCTGACAGGGGGCGGGATATCGGCTACTGAAGCTTTCTTT,CASSLTGGGISATEAFF
TRBJ2-1,TRBD2,TRBV6-1,.,TGTGCCAGCAGTGAAACGGGGGAGGGGTACAATGAGCAGTTCTTC,CASSETGEGYNEQFF
TRBJ2-3,.,TRBV5-6,.,TGTGCCAGCAGCTTGGTTGAGCGGGATACGCAGTATTTT,CASSLVERDTQYF
TRBJ2-7,TRBD1,TRBV6-7,.,TGTGCCAACTCGACAGGGGACTACGAGCAGTACTTC,CANSTGDYEQYF
TRBJ1-6,TRBD1,TRBV19,.,TGTGCCAGTAGTATTAGCTGGGACAGGGGACTCCACTTT,CASSISWDRGLHF
TRBJ2-2,.,TRBV4-3,once,TGCGCCAGCAGCCAAGAGGGCAGCACGAACACCGGGGAGCTGTTTTTT,CASSQEGSTNTGELFF
TRBJ2-7,.,TRBV28,.,TGTGCCAGCAGTTTACCAGGGGGGTCGGGCCCCTACGAGCAGTACTTC,CASSLPGGSGPYEQYF
TRBJ1-1,.,TRBV28,.,TGTGCCAGCAGTAGGGGGGGTGGAGGGGACACTGAAGCTTTCTTT,CASSRGGGGDTEAFF
TRBJ2-7,.,TRBV5-4,.,TGTGCCAGCAGCTTGATAGGTCCAGGGGCCTACGAGCAGTACTTC,CASSLIGPGAYEQYF
TRBJ1-2,TRBD1,TRBV27,once,TGTGCCAGCAGTTTATCCCCACGGACAGGGGTCTATGGCTACACCTTC,CASSLSPRTGVYGYTF
TRBJ2-2,TRBD1,TRBV29-1,.,TGCAGCGCCCTGAGGGACAGGGTGTCCGGGGAGCTGTTTTTT,CSALRDRVSGELFF
TRBJ1-1,.,TRBV6-5,.,TGTGCCAGCAGTTCGGGTAGGGGCACTGAAGCTTTCTTT,CASSSGRGTEAFF
TRBJ1-5,.,TRBV27,.,TGTGCCAGCAGTTCCAACGAGTGGCAGCCCCAGCATTTT,CASSSNEWQPQHF
TRBJ1-2,TRBD1,TRBV9,.,TGTGCCAGCAGGGGAGGGGGGACAGGAGACTCCTATGGCTACACCTTC,CASRGGGTGDSYGYTF
TRBJ1-1,.,TRBV11-2,.,TGTGCCAGCAGCTTAGATATGGGCCCGGAAGCTTTCTTT,CASSLDMGPEAFF
TRBJ2-7,TRBD2,TRBV4-3,.,TGCGCCAGCAGCCAAGGACTAGCGGGATCCTACGAGCAGTACTTC,CASSQGLAGSYEQYF
TRBJ2-1,.,TRBV6-2/TRBV6-3,few,TGTGCCAGCATCCCAAAGGGGGGGAATGAGCAGTTCTTC,CASIPKGGNEQFF
TRBJ1-1,.,TRBV3-1/TRBV3-2,.,TGTGCCAGCAACCCAGGCAGAGAGAACACTGAAGCTTTCTTT,CASNPGRENTEAFF
TRBJ2-7,TRBD1,TRBV6-5,.,TGTGCCAGCAGTTACCGCCCACGGACAGGGACAGAGCAGTACTTC,CASSYRPRTGTEQYF
TRBJ2-7,TRBD2,TRBV3-1/TRBV3-2,.,TGTGCCAGCAGCCAAGGGAGGACTAGCGGGAGTTTAGAGTACTTC,CASSQGRTSGSLEYF
TRBJ1-2,.,TRBV28,.,TGTGCCAGCAGTTCCTCGGGGGAGGGCTTCTATGGCTACACCTTC,CASSSSGEGFYGYTF
TRBJ2-7,.,TRBV7-2,.,TGTGCCAGCAGCTTAGCAGGGGCAACCCACGAGCAGTACTTC,CASSLAGATHEQYF
TRBJ2-1,TRBD2,TRBV5-8,.,TGTGCCAGCAGCTTGTTTAGCGGGAGGTCCTACAATGAGCAGTTCTTC,CASSLFSGRSYNEQFF
TRBJ1-5,TRBD1,TRBV28,few,TGTGCCAGCAGTGACCGACAGGGCCAGCCCCAGCATTTT,CASSDRQGQPQHF
TRBJ2-7,TRBD2,TRBV7-2,.,TGTGCCAGCAGCTCCGGGACTAGTTTGCTCGAGCAGTACTTC,CASSSGTSLLEQYF
TRBJ2-7,.,TRBV12-3/TRBV12-4,.,TGTGCCAGCAGTTCCGGGAGAACTTACGAGCAGTACTTC,CASSSGRTYEQYF
TRBJ1-1,.,TRBV5-1,.,TGCGCCAGCAGCCCCCAACAGGGCCCGAACACTGAAGCTTTCTTT,CASSPQQGPNTEAFF
TRBJ2-3,TRBD2,TRBV10-1,few,TGCGCCAGCAGTGAATCTAGCGGGACCACAGATACGCAGTATTTT,CASSESSGTTDTQYF
TRBJ2-5,TRBD1,TRBV6-6,.,TGTGCCAGCAGTGCCACAGGGGCTAGGGAGACCCAGTACTTC,CASSATGARETQYF
TRBJ2-1,.,TRBV15,.,TGTGCCACCACTGGGGGGAGGTCCTACAATGAGCAGTTCTTC,CATTGGRSYNEQFF
TRBJ2-7,TRBD1,TRBV9,few,TGTGCCAGCAGCGTAGAGGGCAGGGGGCGAGAGCAGTACTTC,CASSVEGRGREQYF
TRBJ2-1,TRBD2,TRBV5-6,once,TGTGCCAGCAGCTTGGTGACTAGCGGGGCCCTCTACAATGAGCAGTTCTTC,CASSLVTSGALYNEQFF
TRBJ1-2,TRBD1,TRBV19,.,TGTGCCAGTAGTCCGGACAGGGGTGGCTACACCTTC,CASSPDRGGYTF
TRBJ2-3,.,TRBV6-5,.,TGTGCCAGCAGAACCACGGGGGTCACAGATACGCAGTATTTT,CASRTTGVTDTQYF
TRBJ1-1,TRBD1,TRBV6-5,.,TGTGCCAGCCGACAGGGCATCGCTGAAGCTTTCTTT,CASRQGIAEAFF
TRBJ2-5,.,TRBV7-9,.,TGTGCCAGCAGCTCGGAACTAGAAGAGACCCAGTACTTC,CASSSELEETQYF
TRBJ2-7,TRBD2,TRBV13,few,TGTGCCAGCAGCCCGGATCGGACTAGTTCCTACTACGAGCAGTACTTC,CASSPDRTSSYYEQYF